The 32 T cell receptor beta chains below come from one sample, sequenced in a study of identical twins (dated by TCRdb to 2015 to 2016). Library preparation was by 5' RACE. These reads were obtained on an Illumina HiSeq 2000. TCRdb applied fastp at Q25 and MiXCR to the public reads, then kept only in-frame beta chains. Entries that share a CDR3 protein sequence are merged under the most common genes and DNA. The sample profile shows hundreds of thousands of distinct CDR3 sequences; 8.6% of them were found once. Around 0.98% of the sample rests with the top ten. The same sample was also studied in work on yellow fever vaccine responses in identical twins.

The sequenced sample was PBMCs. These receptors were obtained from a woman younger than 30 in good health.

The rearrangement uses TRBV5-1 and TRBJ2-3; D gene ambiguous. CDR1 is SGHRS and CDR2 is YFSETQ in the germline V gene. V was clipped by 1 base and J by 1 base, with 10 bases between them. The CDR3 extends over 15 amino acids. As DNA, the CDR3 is TGCGCCAGCAGCTTGAGTCAGCCCCGCACAGATACGCAGTATTTT. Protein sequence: CASSLSQPRTDTQYF.

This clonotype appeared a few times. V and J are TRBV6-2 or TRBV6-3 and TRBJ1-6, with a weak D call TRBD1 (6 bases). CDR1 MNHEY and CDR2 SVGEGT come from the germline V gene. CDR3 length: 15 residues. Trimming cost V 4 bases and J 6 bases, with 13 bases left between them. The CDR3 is CASSFRGAINSPLHF. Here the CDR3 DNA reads TGTGCCAGCAGTTTTCGGGGGGCGATTAATTCACCCCTCCACTTT.

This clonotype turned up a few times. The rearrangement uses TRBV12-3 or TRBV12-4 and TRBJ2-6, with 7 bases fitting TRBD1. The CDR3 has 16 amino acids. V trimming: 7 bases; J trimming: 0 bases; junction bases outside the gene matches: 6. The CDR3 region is CASIGTASSGANVLTF. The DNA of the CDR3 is TGTGCCAGCATCGGGACAGCGTCCTCTGGGGCCAACGTCCTGACTTTC.

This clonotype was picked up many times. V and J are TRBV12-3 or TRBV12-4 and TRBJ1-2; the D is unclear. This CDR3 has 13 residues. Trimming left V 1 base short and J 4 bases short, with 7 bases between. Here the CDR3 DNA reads TGTGCCAGCAGTTTAGGAGGCTCCTATGGCTACACCTTC. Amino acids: CASSLGGSYGYTF.

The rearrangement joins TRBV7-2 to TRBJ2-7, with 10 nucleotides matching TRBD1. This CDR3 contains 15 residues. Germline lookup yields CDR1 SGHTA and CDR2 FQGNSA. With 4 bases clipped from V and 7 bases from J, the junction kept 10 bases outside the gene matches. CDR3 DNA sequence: TGTGCCAGCAGCTGGACGACAGGGGGCGAGGGGGAGCAGTACTTC. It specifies CASSWTTGGEGEQYF.

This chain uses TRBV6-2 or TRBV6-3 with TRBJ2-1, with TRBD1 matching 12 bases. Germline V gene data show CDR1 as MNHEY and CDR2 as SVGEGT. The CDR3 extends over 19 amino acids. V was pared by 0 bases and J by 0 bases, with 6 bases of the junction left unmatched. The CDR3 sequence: CASSYSGTGGKSSYNEQFF. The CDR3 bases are TGTGCCAGCAGTTACTCTGGGACAGGGGGCAAAAGCTCCTACAATGAGCAGTTCTTC.

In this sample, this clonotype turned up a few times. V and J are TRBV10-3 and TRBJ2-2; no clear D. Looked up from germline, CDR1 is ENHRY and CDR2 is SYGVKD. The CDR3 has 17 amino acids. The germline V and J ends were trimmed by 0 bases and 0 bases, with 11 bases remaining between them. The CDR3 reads CAISESVQFANTGELFF. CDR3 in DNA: TGTGCCATCAGTGAGTCGGTACAGTTCGCGAACACCGGGGAGCTGTTTTTT.

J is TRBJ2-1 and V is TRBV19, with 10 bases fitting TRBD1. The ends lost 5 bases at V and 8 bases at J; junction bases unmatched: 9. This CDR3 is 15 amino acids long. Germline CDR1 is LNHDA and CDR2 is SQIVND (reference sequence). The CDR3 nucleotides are TGTGCCAGTAGTTCGCCGGGACAGGGGACCGATGAGCAGTTCTTC. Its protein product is CASSSPGQGTDEQFF.

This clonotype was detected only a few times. The CDR3 coding sequence is TGTGCCAGCACTTTGGTGGGTTCAGGGAATTCACCCCTCCACTTT. It codes for CASTLVGSGNSPLHF. The V gene is TRBV12-3 or TRBV12-4, the J gene TRBJ1-6; tentative D call: TRBD1 (5 bases). Trimming shortened V by 7 bases and J by 7 bases, and 17 bases separated the two germline ends. This CDR3 spans 15 amino acids.

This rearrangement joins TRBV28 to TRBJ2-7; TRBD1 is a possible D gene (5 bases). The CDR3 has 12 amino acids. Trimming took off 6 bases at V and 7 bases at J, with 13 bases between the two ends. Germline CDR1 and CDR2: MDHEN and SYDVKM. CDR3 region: CASRETVREQYF. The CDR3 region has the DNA TGTGCCAGCAGAGAGACAGTGAGGGAGCAGTACTTC. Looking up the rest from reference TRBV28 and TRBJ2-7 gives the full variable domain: DVKVTQSSRYLVKRTGEKVFLECVQDMDHENMFWYRQDPGLGLRLIYFSYDVKMKEKGDIPEGYSVSREKKERFSLILESASTNQTSMYLCASRETVREQYFGPGTRLTVT.

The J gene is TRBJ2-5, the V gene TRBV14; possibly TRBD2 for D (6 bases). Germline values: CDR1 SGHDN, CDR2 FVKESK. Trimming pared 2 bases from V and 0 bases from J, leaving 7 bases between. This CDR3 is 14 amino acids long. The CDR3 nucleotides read TGTGCCAGCAGCCAACGGGACTACCAAGAGACCCAGTACTTC. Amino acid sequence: CASSQRDYQETQYF.

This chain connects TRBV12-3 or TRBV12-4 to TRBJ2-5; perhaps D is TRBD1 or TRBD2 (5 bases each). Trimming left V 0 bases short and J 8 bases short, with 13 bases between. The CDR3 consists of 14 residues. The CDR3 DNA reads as TGTGCCAGCAGTTTAGCCCAGCCGGGACCTACCCAGTACTTC. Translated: CASSLAQPGPTQYF.

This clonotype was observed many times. The CDR3 nucleotides are TGTGCCAGTAGTATCCTGGGACAGGAAGATTACGAGCAGTACTTC. Translated: CASSILGQEDYEQYF. The chain couples TRBV19 to TRBJ2-7; the match to TRBD1 covers 8 bases. The CDR3 extends over 15 amino acids. J gave up 4 bases and V 3 bases, and 8 bases lay outside the gene matches. Germline V gene sequence: CDR1 LNHDA, CDR2 SQIVND (reference sequence).

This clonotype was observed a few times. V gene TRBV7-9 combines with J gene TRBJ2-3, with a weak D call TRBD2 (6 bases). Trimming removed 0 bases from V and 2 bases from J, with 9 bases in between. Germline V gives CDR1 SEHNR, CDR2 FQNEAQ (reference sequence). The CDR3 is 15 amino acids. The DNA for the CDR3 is TGTGCCAGCAGCTTAGCGGGAGGACACACAGATACGCAGTATTTT. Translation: CASSLAGGHTDTQYF.

The DNA for the CDR3 is TGCGCCAGCAGCCAAGATCTTGGGGTTACCGGGGAGCTGTTTTTT. Its translation is CASSQDLGVTGELFF. The V and J genes are TRBV4-3 and TRBJ2-2; no clear D gene. Germline CDR1 and CDR2: LGHNA and YSLEER. CDR3 size: 15 residues. Trimming removed 0 bases at V and 5 bases at J, with 10 bases between.

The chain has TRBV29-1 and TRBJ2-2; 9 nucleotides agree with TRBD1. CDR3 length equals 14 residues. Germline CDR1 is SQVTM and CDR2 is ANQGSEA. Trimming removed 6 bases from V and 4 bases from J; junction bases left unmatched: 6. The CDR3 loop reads CSVRQGVVTGELFF. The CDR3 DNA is TGCAGCGTGAGACAGGGGGTTGTCACCGGGGAGCTGTTTTTT.

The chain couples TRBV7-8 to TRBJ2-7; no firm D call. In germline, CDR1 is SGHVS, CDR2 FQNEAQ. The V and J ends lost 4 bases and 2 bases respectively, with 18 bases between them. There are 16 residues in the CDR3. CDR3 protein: CASSSFHQTFAYEQYF. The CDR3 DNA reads TGTGCCAGCAGCTCCTTTCATCAGACTTTTGCCTACGAGCAGTACTTC.

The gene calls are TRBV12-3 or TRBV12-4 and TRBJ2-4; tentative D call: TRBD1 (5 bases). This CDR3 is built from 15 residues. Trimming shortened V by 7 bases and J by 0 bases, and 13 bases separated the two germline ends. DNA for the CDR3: TGTGCCAGCACAAAGACAGACCTAGCCAAAAACATTCAGTACTTC. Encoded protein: CASTKTDLAKNIQYF.

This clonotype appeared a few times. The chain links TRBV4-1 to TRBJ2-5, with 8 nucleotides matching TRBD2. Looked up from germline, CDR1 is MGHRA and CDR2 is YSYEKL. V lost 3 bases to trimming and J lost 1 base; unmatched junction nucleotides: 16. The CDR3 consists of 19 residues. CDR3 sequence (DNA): TGCGCCAGCAGCCAGACCGGGACTAGTGACTTCGGTCGCCAAGAGACCCAGTACTTC. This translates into CASSQTGTSDFGRQETQYF.

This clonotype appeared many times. Written as DNA, the CDR3 is TGCGCCAGCAGCCCCGGGGATATCAATCAGCCCCAGCATTTT. This translates into CASSPGDINQPQHF. The gene calls are TRBV5-1 and TRBJ1-5; no reliable D call. V was cut by 4 bases and J by 3 bases, with 11 bases left in between. The CDR3 extends over 14 amino acids. Per the germline V gene, CDR1 is SGHRS and CDR2 is YFSETQ.

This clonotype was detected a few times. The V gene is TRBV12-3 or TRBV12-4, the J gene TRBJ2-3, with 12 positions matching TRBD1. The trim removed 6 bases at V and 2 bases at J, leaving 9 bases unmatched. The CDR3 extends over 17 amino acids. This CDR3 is CASSIGDRGLFTDTQYF. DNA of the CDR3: TGTGCCAGCAGCATCGGGGACAGGGGGCTTTTCACAGATACGCAGTATTTT.

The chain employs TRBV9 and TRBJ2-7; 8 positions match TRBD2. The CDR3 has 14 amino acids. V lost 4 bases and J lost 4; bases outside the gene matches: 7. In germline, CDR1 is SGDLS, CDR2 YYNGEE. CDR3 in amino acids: CASSIGGAKYEQYF. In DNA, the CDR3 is TGTGCCAGCAGCATCGGGGGGGCTAAATACGAGCAGTACTTC.

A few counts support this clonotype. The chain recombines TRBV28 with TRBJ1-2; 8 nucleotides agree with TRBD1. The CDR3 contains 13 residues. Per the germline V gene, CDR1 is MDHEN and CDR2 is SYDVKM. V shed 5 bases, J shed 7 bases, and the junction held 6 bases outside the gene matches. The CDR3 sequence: CASSPDRDRGYTF. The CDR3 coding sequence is TGTGCCAGCAGTCCGGACAGGGATCGTGGCTACACCTTC.

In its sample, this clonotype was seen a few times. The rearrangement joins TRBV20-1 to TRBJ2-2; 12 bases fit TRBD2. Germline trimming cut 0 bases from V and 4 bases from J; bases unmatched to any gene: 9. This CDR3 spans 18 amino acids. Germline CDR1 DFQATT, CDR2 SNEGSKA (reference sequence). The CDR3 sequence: CSARDLPRTSGTTGELFF. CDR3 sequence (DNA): TGCAGTGCTAGAGACCTCCCTCGGACTAGCGGGACCACCGGGGAGCTGTTTTTT.

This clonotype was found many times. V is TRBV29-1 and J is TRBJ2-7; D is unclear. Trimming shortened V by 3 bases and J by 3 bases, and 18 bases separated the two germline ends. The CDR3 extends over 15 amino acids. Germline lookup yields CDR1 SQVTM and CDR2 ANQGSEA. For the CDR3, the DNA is TGCAGCGTTGAGACTGGGATGACGGCCGACTACGAGCAGTACTTC. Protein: CSVETGMTADYEQYF.

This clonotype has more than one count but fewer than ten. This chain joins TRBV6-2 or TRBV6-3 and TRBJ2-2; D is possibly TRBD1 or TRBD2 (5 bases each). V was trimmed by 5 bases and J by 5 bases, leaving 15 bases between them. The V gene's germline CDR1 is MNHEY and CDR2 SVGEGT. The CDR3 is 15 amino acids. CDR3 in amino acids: CASSNGALLTGELFF. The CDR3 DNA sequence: TGTGCCAGCAGTAACGGGGCCTTACTGACCGGGGAGCTGTTTTTT.

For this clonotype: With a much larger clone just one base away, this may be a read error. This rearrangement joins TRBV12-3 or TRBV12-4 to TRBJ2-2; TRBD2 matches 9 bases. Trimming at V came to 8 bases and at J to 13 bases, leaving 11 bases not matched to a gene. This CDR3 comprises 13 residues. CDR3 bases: TGTGCCAGCTGCCACGGGACTAGCCGTTGGCTGTTTTTT. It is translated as CASCHGTSRWLFF.

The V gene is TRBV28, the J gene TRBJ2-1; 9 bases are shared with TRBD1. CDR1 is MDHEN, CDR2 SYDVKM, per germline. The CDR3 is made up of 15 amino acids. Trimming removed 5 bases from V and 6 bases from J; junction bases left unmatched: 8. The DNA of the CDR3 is TGTGCCAGCAGTGGGGGACAGGGTTGGCGCAATGAGCAGTTCTTC. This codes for CASSGGQGWRNEQFF.

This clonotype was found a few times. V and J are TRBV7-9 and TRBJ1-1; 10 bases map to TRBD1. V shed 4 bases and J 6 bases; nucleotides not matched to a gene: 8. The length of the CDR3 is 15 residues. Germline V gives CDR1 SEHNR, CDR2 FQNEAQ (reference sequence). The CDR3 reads CASSSTGGGGAEAFF. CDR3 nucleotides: TGTGCCAGCAGCTCGACAGGGGGCGGTGGCGCTGAAGCTTTCTTT.

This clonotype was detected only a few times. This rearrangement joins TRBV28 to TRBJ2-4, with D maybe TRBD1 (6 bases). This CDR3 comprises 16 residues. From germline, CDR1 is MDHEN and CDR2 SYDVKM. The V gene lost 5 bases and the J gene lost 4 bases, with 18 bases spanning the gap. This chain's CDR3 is CASSVPGQIIKNIQYF. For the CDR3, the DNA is TGTGCCAGCAGTGTCCCGGGACAAATAATTAAAAACATTCAGTACTTC.

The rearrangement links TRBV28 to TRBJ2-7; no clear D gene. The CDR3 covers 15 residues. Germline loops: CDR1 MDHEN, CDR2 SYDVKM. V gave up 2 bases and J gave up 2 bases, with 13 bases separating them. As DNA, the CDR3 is TGTGCCAGCAGTTTAAAAGGGATAGGTCCCTACGAGCAGTACTTC. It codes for CASSLKGIGPYEQYF.

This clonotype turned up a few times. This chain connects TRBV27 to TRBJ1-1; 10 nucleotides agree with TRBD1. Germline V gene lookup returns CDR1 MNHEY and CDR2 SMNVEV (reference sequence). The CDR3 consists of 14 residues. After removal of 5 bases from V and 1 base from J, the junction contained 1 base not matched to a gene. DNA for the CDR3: TGTGCCAGCAGTGGGACAGGGGAGAACACTGAAGCTTTCTTT. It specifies CASSGTGENTEAFF.